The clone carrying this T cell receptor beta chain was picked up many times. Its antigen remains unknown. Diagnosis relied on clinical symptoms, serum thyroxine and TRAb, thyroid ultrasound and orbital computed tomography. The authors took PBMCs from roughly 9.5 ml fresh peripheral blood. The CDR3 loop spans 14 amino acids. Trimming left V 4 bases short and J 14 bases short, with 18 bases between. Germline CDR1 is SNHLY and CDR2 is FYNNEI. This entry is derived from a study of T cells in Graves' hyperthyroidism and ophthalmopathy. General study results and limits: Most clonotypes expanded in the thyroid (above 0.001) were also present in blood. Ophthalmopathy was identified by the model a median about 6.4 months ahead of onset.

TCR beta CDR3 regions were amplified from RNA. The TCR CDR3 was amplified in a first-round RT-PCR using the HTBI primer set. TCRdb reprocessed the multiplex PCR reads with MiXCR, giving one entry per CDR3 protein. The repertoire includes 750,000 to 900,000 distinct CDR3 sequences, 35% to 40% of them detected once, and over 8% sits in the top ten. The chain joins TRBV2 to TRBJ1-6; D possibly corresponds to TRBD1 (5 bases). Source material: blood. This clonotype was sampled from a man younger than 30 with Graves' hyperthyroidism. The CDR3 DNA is TGTGCCAGCAGTGCCCGGGACGGGGGGTTAGCCCTCCACTTT. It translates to CASSARDGGLALHF.